This T cell receptor (beta chain) came from a study of molecular identifiers for immune sequencing clone quantification. Study-level points and caveats: Whereas naive cells kept under 1% of molecules in clones above 20 RNA copies, such clones held over 99% in effectors.

The CDR3 extends over 17 amino acids. CDR1 LGHNA and CDR2 YSLEER come from the germline V gene. The junction had 12 bases not matched to a gene; V was cut back by 2 bases and J by 6 bases. Bulk libraries came from a prior protocol with listed TCR primers. TCRdb independently ran MiXCR on the PCR reads; one entry per CDR3 protein. The data show some 680,000 distinct CDR3 sequences, with 25% seen just once and about 0.84% held by the top ten. With RNA at 10%, 30% or 50%, naive CD8 libraries came from roughly 20,000 to 1,000,000 sorted cells. The sorting of naive CD8 T cells used the CD8+CD4-CCR7+CD45RA+ phenotype. Concerning this clonotype: Its antigen is currently unknown.

V usage is TRBV4-3 and J usage is TRBJ2-3, with 9 nucleotides matching TRBD2. The sequence came from a human donor in good health. Some libraries in this study had Jurkat cell RNA spiked in. Sequencing used naive CD8+ T cells from blood, with Jurkat cell RNA spiked in. Subset of the sample: FACS-sorted CD8+CD4-CCR7+CD45RA+ naive T cells. The CDR3 loop is CASSQSVAGELSDTQYF. The CDR3 DNA reads TGCGCCAGCAGCCAATCCGTAGCGGGAGAATTGTCCGATACGCAGTATTTT.